These 17 T cell receptor beta chains came from one sample sequenced in a study of blood T cell repertoires in COVID-19. The repertoire was sequenced with immunoSEQ multiplex PCR; TCRdb's copy has only in-frame clones and lacks some. The sample has around 150,000 clones; roughly 90% are singletons. The sample taken for sequencing was peripheral blood. The origin of the receptors is a man aged 25 to 40 with COVID-19, enrolled during active disease.

This sequence joins TRBV5-1 and TRBJ2-7; TRBD2 agrees at 7 bases. J was trimmed by 3 bases and V by 3 bases; bases with no gene match: 6. Germline-derived CDR1 and CDR2 are SGHRS and YFSETQ. The CDR3 spans 14 residues. CDR3 residues: CASSWSSGRYEQYF. In nucleotides, the CDR3 is TGCGCCAGCAGCTGGTCTAGCGGTCGCTACGAGCAGTACTTC.

The V call is TRBV27, the J call TRBJ2-7; 8 nucleotides line up with TRBD2. In germline, CDR1 is MNHEY, CDR2 SMNVEV (reference sequence). V lost 5 bases, J lost 0 bases, and 9 bases stayed unmatched. CDR3 size: 16 residues. CDR3 residues: CASSPLYSGSSYEQYF. The CDR3 region has the DNA TGTGCCAGCAGTCCTCTGTACAGCGGGAGCTCCTACGAGCAGTACTTC.

V and J are TRBV7-2 and TRBJ2-7, with D hard to call. Trimming cost V 1 base and J 3 bases, with 10 bases left between them. Germline V gene data show CDR1 as SGHTA and CDR2 as FQGNSA. CDR3 size: 14 residues. This chain's CDR3 is CASSLEAGVYEQYF. The CDR3 DNA reads TGTGCCAGCAGCTTAGAGGCCGGAGTCTACGAGCAGTACTTC.

V is TRBV18 and J is TRBJ2-7; the D gene is possibly TRBD1 (6 bases). CDR3 length: 15 amino acids. CDR1 is KGHSH and CDR2 is LQKENI in the germline V gene. V lost 6 bases, J lost 1 base, and 16 bases lay in between. The CDR3 DNA reads TGTGCCAGCTCGTCCTCACAGGGAAGATCCTACGAGCAGTACTTC. This sequence encodes CASSSSQGRSYEQYF.

Of note for this clone: Different DNA sequences within this sample yield the same CDR3. The J gene is TRBJ2-1, the V gene TRBV5-1, with 8 positions matching TRBD1. CDR1 SGHRS and CDR2 YFSETQ come from the germline V gene. The CDR3 length is 15 residues. V lost 0 bases to trimming and J lost 2 bases; unmatched junction nucleotides: 1. The CDR3 protein is CASSLGQGPYNEQFF. CDR3 bases: TGCGCCAGCAGCTTGGGACAGGGGCCCTACAATGAGCAGTTCTTC.

CDR3 sequence (DNA): TGTGCCAGTAGCCCCAGCGGGCTAAGCACAGATACGCAGTATTTT. Its protein is CASSPSGLSTDTQYF. The chain combines TRBV19 with TRBJ2-3, with TRBD2 as a possible D gene (6 bases). V was clipped by 6 bases and J by 0 bases, with 13 bases between them. This CDR3 comprises 15 residues. The germline CDR1 and CDR2 sequences are LNHDA and SQIVND (reference sequence).

In nucleotides, the CDR3 is TGTGCCAGCAGCGTAGTATCGGGAGGGATCGGCTACACCTTC. Its protein is CASSVVSGGIGYTF. This chain joins TRBV9 and TRBJ1-2; D uncertain. The germline gives CDR1 SGDLS, CDR2 YYNGEE. V was trimmed by 0 bases and J by 8 bases, leaving 14 bases between them. The CDR3 has 14 residues.

The DNA for the CDR3 is TGTGCCAGCAACCGACAGGGATCACCCTACGAGCAGTACTTC. It translates to CASNRQGSPYEQYF. V is TRBV6-5 and J is TRBJ2-7, with 7 bases lining up with TRBD1. Germline CDR1 reads MNHEY; CDR2 reads SVGAGI. J was trimmed by 2 bases and V by 7 bases; bases with no gene match: 8. This CDR3 is 14 amino acids long.

A single count supports this clone. V and J are TRBV2 and TRBJ2-7; TRBD2 matches at 12 bases. CDR3 length: 13 amino acids. Trimming cost V 7 bases and J 2 bases; bases outside gene matches: 0. CDR1 SNHLY and CDR2 FYNNEI come from the germline V gene. CDR3 region: CASTSGRAYEQYF. CDR3 in DNA: TGTGCCAGCACTAGCGGGAGGGCCTACGAGCAGTACTTC.

This clone has a single count. The gene calls are TRBV5-6 and TRBJ2-1; 8 bases fit TRBD2. V dropped 6 bases and J dropped 4; count of bases not matched to a gene: 12. The germline V gene has CDR1 SGHDT and CDR2 YYEEEE. The CDR3 spans 16 residues. The CDR3 reads CASIGLASTIYNEQFF. The CDR3 bases are TGTGCCAGCATAGGACTAGCATCTACGATTTACAATGAGCAGTTCTTC.

The chain uses TRBV4-1 and TRBJ2-5, with D perhaps matching TRBD1 (6 bases). The germline V and J ends were trimmed by 2 bases and 1 base, with 14 bases remaining between them. Germline V lookup: CDR1 MGHRA, CDR2 YSYEKL. The CDR3 extends over 16 amino acids. Here the CDR3 DNA reads TGCGCCAGCAGCCAAACACCGACAGGAATCCAAGAGACCCAGTACTTC. It codes for CASSQTPTGIQETQYF.

This clone was detected only a few times. This sequence joins TRBV5-4 and TRBJ1-1, with D maybe TRBD1 (6 bases). V lost 2 bases, J lost 4 bases, and 12 bases lay in between. Germline V lookup: CDR1 SGHNT, CDR2 YYREEE (reference sequence). This CDR3 has 14 residues. The chain's CDR3 is CASSLGGESTEAFF. The CDR3 coding sequence is TGTGCCAGCAGCTTAGGGGGGGAGAGCACTGAAGCTTTCTTT.

The rearrangement links TRBV12-5 to TRBJ1-2; D gene unclear. CDR3 size: 13 residues. Trimming removed 9 bases at V and 1 base at J, with 12 bases between. CDR1 LGHNT and CDR2 FRNRAP come from the germline V gene. This CDR3 is CASSKSLNYGYTF. For the CDR3, the DNA is TGTGCTAGCAGTAAATCCCTTAACTATGGCTACACCTTC.

The CDR3 DNA follows: TGTGCCAGCAGCCAAAGAGGGCAAAGTAATGAAAAACTGTTTTTT. This encodes CASSQRGQSNEKLFF. This rearrangement joins TRBV4-2 to TRBJ1-4; the D is unclear. Germline V gives CDR1 LGHNA, CDR2 YNFKEQ. Trimming cost V 2 bases and J 4 bases, with 11 bases left between them. The CDR3 extends over 15 amino acids.

The V call is TRBV3-1 (or the pseudogene TRBV3-2), the J call TRBJ2-5, with 9 bases identical to TRBD1. The CDR3 covers 13 residues. J was trimmed by 7 bases and V by 4 bases; bases with no gene match: 4. CDR1 and CDR2 from the germline V gene are LGHDT and YNNKEL (reference sequence). CDR3 in amino acids: CASSRDRDGTQYF. The CDR3 nucleotides are TGTGCCAGCAGCCGGGACAGGGACGGGACCCAGTACTTC.

This chain connects TRBV7-9 to TRBJ2-5; 7 bases are shared with TRBD1. This CDR3 spans 13 amino acids. With V trimmed by 4 bases and J by 5 bases, 4 bases remained unmatched. The V gene's germline CDR1 is SEHNR and CDR2 FQNEAQ (reference sequence). The CDR3 here is CASSSTGTETQYF. In DNA, the CDR3 is TGTGCCAGCAGCTCGACAGGGACCGAGACCCAGTACTTC.

CDR3 nucleotides: TGTGCCAGCAACAACCCGGGCGGGAATGAGCAGTTCTTC. The encoded protein is CASNNPGGNEQFF. V and J are TRBV7-3 and TRBJ2-1, with D perhaps TRBD2 (5 bases). This CDR3 region has 13 residues. From germline, CDR1 is SGHTA and CDR2 FQGTGA. With 7 bases removed from V and 7 bases from J, the gap between germline ends came to 14 bases.